One sample yielded the 28 T cell receptor beta chains listed below, sequenced in a study of blood T cells in healthy people across ages. Together with a sample-barcoded 5' primer, a J-beta primer mix was included in a second PCR lasting roughly 6 to 12 cycles. TCRdb reanalysed the 5' RACE reads using MiXCR and keeps one entry per CDR3 protein. The sample includes 450,000 to 700,000 distinct CDR3 sequences, 27% seen only once; the top ten take around a sixth. The sequencing sample was made of blood. The receptors here all came from a woman in her 70s in good health.

This clonotype was seen a few times. V gene TRBV7-2 combines with J gene TRBJ1-2, with D tentatively TRBD1 (5 bases). V was shortened by 6 bases and J by 5 bases, with 19 bases between the two germline ends. Germline CDR1 SGHTA, CDR2 FQGNSA. This CDR3 is 15 amino acids long. The CDR3 region is CASRSGAASYYGYTF. The CDR3, as DNA: TGTGCCAGCAGGTCCGGGGCGGCTTCATATTATGGCTACACCTTC. The whole variable domain, filled in from reference TRBV7-2 and TRBJ1-2, reads GAGVSQSPSNKVTEKGKDVELRCDPISGHTALYWYRQSLGQGLEFLIYFQGNSAPDKSGLPSDRFSAERTGGSVSTLTIQRTQQEDSAVYLCASRSGAASYYGYTFGSGTRLTVV.

In regard to this clonotype: At one boundary the junction diverges from the germline segment, which might be a read error. The chain is built from TRBV7-2 and TRBJ2-1; the D is unclear. In germline, CDR1 is SGHTA, CDR2 FQGNSA. The CDR3 runs 13 residues. In DNA, the CDR3 is TGTGCCAGCAGCTTAGGGGCCCGCGTACCCCCTTACTTC. Translating it yields CASSLGARVPPYF.

The gene calls are TRBV5-1 and TRBJ2-6; 8 positions agree with TRBD1. This CDR3 has 18 amino acids. V shed 8 bases and J 3 bases; nucleotides not matched to a gene: 16. Germline V CDR1 and CDR2: SGHRS, YFSETQ. CDR3 sequence (DNA): TGCGCCAGTAGCATCCGAGGACAGGGTGGTGATGGGGCCAACGTCCTGACTTTC. Protein sequence: CASSIRGQGGDGANVLTF.

This chain links TRBV27 with TRBJ2-7; weak D call: TRBD2 (6 bases). CDR1 and CDR2 from the germline V gene are MNHEY and SMNVEV (reference sequence). Trimming shortened V by 0 bases and J by 3 bases, and 12 bases separated the two germline ends. CDR3 length equals 15 residues. Here the CDR3 DNA reads TGTGCCAGCAGTTTATCGGGCGGGGCCGGCTACGAGCAGTACTTC. Its translation is CASSLSGGAGYEQYF.

This clonotype was counted a few times. The chain uses TRBV16 and TRBJ2-7; the match to TRBD2 covers 14 bases. V was pared by 4 bases and J by 2 bases, with 10 bases of the junction left unmatched. From germline, CDR1 is KGHSY and CDR2 FQNENV. The CDR3 has 18 amino acids. The CDR3 DNA reads as TGTGCCAGCAGCCGGGGCGGACTAGCGGGGGGTCTTACCTACGAGCAGTACTTC. The encoded protein is CASSRGGLAGGLTYEQYF. Using reference TRBV16 and TRBJ2-7 for the parts outside the CDR3, the full variable domain is GEEVAQTPKHLVRGEGQKAKLYCAPIKGHSYVFWYQQVLKNEFKFLISFQNENVFDETGMPKERFSAKCLPNSPCSLEIQATKLEDSAVYFCASSRGGLAGGLTYEQYFGPGTRLTVT.

The V gene is TRBV7-2, the J gene TRBJ2-3, with D tentatively TRBD1 (5 bases). Deletions cut 3 bases from V and 0 bases from J, with 10 bases between. There are 15 residues in the CDR3. The germline CDR1 and CDR2 sequences are SGHTA and FQGNSA. The chain's CDR3 is CASSLKGSSTDTQYF. DNA for the CDR3: TGTGCCAGCAGCTTGAAGGGGTCTAGCACAGATACGCAGTATTTT.

The sample holds a few counts of this clonotype. The genes are TRBV7-9 and TRBJ1-4; weak D call: TRBD1 (6 bases). Trimming cost V 3 bases and J 13 bases, with 15 bases left between them. The CDR3 sequence is 13 residues long. The germline V gene encodes CDR1 SEHNR and CDR2 FQNEAQ (reference sequence). DNA for the CDR3: TGTGCCAGCAGCTTCGACAGGACCTACGTACTGTTTTTT. It specifies CASSFDRTYVLFF.

This clonotype was detected a few times. The chain recombines TRBV6-2 or TRBV6-3 with TRBJ2-7; either TRBD1 or TRBD2 may fit D (5 bases each). CDR1 and CDR2 (germline): MNHEY, SVGEGT. The CDR3 runs to 14 residues. V was shortened by 3 bases and J by 2 bases, with 11 bases between the two germline ends. CDR3 region: CASSYGGAAYEQYF. In nucleotides, the CDR3 is TGTGCCAGCAGTTATGGGGGTGCGGCCTACGAGCAGTACTTC.

A few counts support this clonotype. This rearrangement joins TRBV4-3 to TRBJ1-6, with no clear D. The CDR3 runs 12 residues. V was clipped by 3 bases and J by 7 bases, with 4 bases between them. Germline lookup yields CDR1 LGHNA and CDR2 YSLEER. The CDR3 region is CASSQLNSPLHF. In DNA, the CDR3 is TGCGCCAGCAGCCAGCTGAATTCACCCCTCCACTTT.

The V gene is TRBV5-1, the J gene TRBJ2-5, with D perhaps matching TRBD2 (5 bases). The end of the DNA aligns better with TRBJ2-1, so the J call may be wrong. The CDR3 consists of 13 residues. Per germline, CDR1 SGHRS and CDR2 YFSETQ. The CDR3 is CASSFGMSNEQFF. The CDR3, as DNA: TGCGCCAGCAGCTTCGGGATGTCCAATGAGCAGTTCTTC.

There are a few counts of this clonotype. The chain uses TRBV4-3 and TRBJ2-2; D not certain. Germline CDR1 is LGHNA and CDR2 is YSLEER. The CDR3 runs to 15 residues. Between the trimmed V and J ends, which lost 1 base and 5 bases, there was a span of 11 bases. The CDR3 region has the DNA TGCGCCAGCAGCCAAGGGACCCTGCCGACCGGGGAGCTGTTTTTT. Translated, it gives CASSQGTLPTGELFF.

The table lists this clonotype with many counts. One junction end disagrees with the germline gene, perhaps due to a read error. This chain links TRBV28 with TRBJ2-1; TRBD1 matches at 8 bases. This CDR3 contains 14 residues. Germline values: CDR1 MDHEN, CDR2 SYDVKM. The CDR3 region has the DNA TGTGCCAGCAGTTCCCCCGGACAGGGTAATGGGCAGTTCTTC. The encoded protein is CASSSPGQGNGQFF.

This clonotype was seen more than once but under ten times. The chain couples TRBV27 to TRBJ1-5; D gene unclear. With 6 bases removed from V and 4 bases from J, the gap between germline ends came to 13 bases. This CDR3 region has 14 residues. Germline-derived CDR1 and CDR2 are MNHEY and SMNVEV (reference sequence). The CDR3 DNA is TGTGCCAGCAGCCGAACGGACGGGAATCAGCCCCAGCATTTT. Protein product: CASSRTDGNQPQHF.

The V and J genes are TRBV29-1 and TRBJ2-4; 9 nucleotides align to TRBD2. The CDR3 loop spans 16 amino acids. The germline gives CDR1 SQVTM, CDR2 ANQGSEA. The V segment lost 4 bases and the J segment 7 bases; nucleotides outside the gene matches: 14. The DNA for the CDR3 is TGCAGCGTTGTACTGGCGGGGGGGCCTAGTTTTAACATTCAGTACTTC. It translates to CSVVLAGGPSFNIQYF.

This clonotype has more than one count but fewer than ten. This chain's CDR3 is CASGLVISSYEQYF. In DNA form, the CDR3 reads TGTGCTAGTGGTTTAGTAATCAGCTCCTACGAGCAGTACTTC. V and J are TRBV12-5 and TRBJ2-7; D not certain. This CDR3 spans 14 amino acids. Germline loops: CDR1 LGHNT, CDR2 FRNRAP. With 3 bases removed from V and 0 bases from J, the gap between germline ends came to 9 bases. Supplemented by reference TRBV12-5 and TRBJ2-7, the full variable domain reads DARVTQTPRHKVTEMGQEVTMRCQPILGHNTVFWYRQTMMQGLELLAYFRNRAPLDDSGMPKDRFSAEMPDATLATLKIQPSEPRDSAVYFCASGLVISSYEQYFGPGTRLTVT.

This clonotype occurred a few times. J is TRBJ2-3 and V is TRBV7-2; tentative D call: TRBD1 (5 bases). Trimming stripped 0 bases from V and 4 bases from J, with 11 bases between. Germline lookup yields CDR1 SGHTA and CDR2 FQGNSA. The CDR3 extends over 15 amino acids. CDR3 DNA: TGTGCCAGCAGCTTAGCATCTAGGGGCGCAGATACGCAGTATTTT. It translates to CASSLASRGADTQYF.

This clonotype was counted a single time. The CDR3 region is CASSQDLNVLYGYTF. DNA for the CDR3: TGCGCCAGCAGCCAAGATCTGAATGTCCTCTATGGCTACACCTTC. This sequence joins TRBV4-1 and TRBJ1-2; D is unresolved. V was cut by 0 bases and J by 4 bases, with 12 bases left in between. The CDR3 runs to 15 residues. Germline CDR1 and CDR2: MGHRA and YSYEKL.

This rearrangement joins TRBV21-1 to TRBJ2-3; the table's D call TRBD1 went unverified against the DNA. TRBV21-1 is a pseudogene. The CDR3 runs 18 residues. CDR3 amino acids: CASSKAPMRGASTDTQYF. The CDR3, as DNA: TGTGCCAGCAGCAAAGCACCTATGAGGGGGGCCTCCACAGATACGCAGTATTTT.

V gene TRBV7-3 combines with J gene TRBJ2-6; the match to TRBD1 covers 9 bases. CDR1 is SGHTA and CDR2 is FQGTGA in the germline V gene. Trimming removed 7 bases from V and 2 bases from J; junction bases left unmatched: 9. The CDR3 consists of 17 residues. CDR3 DNA sequence: TGTGCCAGCACCGCGGGGACAGGGACTGCTGGGGCCAACGTCCTGACTTTC. This translates into CASTAGTGTAGANVLTF.

The chain links TRBV2 to TRBJ2-1; 11 nucleotides agree with TRBD2. J gave up 8 bases and V 8 bases, and 8 bases lay outside the gene matches. CDR1 is SNHLY, CDR2 FYNNEI, per germline. This CDR3 region has 14 residues. Here the CDR3 DNA reads TGTGCCAGCGGCAGACTAGCGGGGTTTCATGAGCAGTTCTTC. This gives the protein CASGRLAGFHEQFF.

The chain employs TRBV7-2 and TRBJ1-1, with D tentatively TRBD1 (5 bases). Trimming removed 2 bases from V and 7 bases from J, with 14 bases in between. The CDR3 has 14 amino acids. Germline CDR1 and CDR2: SGHTA and FQGNSA. CDR3 loop: CASSLISGRGEAFF. The CDR3 DNA is TGTGCCAGCAGCTTAATTTCGGGACGAGGTGAAGCTTTCTTT.

The chain carries TRBV12-3 or TRBV12-4 and TRBJ1-2; 9 nucleotides match TRBD1. V trimming: 4 bases; J trimming: 6 bases; junction bases outside the gene matches: 9. This CDR3 spans 15 amino acids. The CDR3 protein is CASSWDRALANGYTF. CDR3 nucleotide sequence: TGTGCCAGCAGTTGGGACAGGGCCCTGGCAAATGGCTACACCTTC.

The V call is TRBV20-1, the J call TRBJ2-5; 12 bases are a match to TRBD1. This CDR3 is 13 amino acids long. The germline CDR1 and CDR2 sequences are DFQATT and SNEGSKA (reference sequence). V gave up 8 bases and J gave up 1 base; unmatched junction bases: 2. Here the CDR3 DNA reads TGCAGTACGGGACAGGGGGCCCAAGAGACCCAGTACTTC. This encodes CSTGQGAQETQYF.

V and J are TRBV11-2 and TRBJ1-1; D remains unclear. The CDR3 spans 12 residues. Deletions cut 5 bases from V and 6 bases from J, with 10 bases between. Germline CDR1 is SGHAT and CDR2 is FQNNGV. The CDR3 DNA follows: TGTGCCAGCAGCCGAACTGGCCCTGAAGCTTTCTTT. This sequence encodes CASSRTGPEAFF.

This chain links TRBV5-1 with TRBJ2-3; D not certain. In germline, CDR1 is SGHRS, CDR2 YFSETQ. The V gene lost 0 bases and the J gene lost 2 bases, with 19 bases spanning the gap. The CDR3 spans 18 residues. CDR3 amino acids: CASSLGRAPLLFTDTQYF. CDR3 bases: TGCGCCAGCAGCTTGGGTAGGGCCCCACTCTTGTTCACAGATACGCAGTATTTT.

This clonotype has more than one count but fewer than ten. This chain uses TRBV6-2 or TRBV6-3 with TRBJ2-7, with 9 bases that match TRBD1. With V trimmed by 4 bases and J by 4 bases, 8 bases remained unmatched. The CDR3 spans 15 residues. CDR1 is MNHEY and CDR2 is SVGEGT in the germline V gene. Here the CDR3 reads CASSLQGAAYYEQYF. The CDR3 coding sequence is TGTGCCAGCAGTTTACAGGGGGCTGCTTATTACGAGCAGTACTTC.

The chain carries TRBV20-1 and TRBJ1-2; the D gene is possibly TRBD1 (6 bases). The germline V gene encodes CDR1 DFQATT and CDR2 SNEGSKA (reference sequence). The CDR3 is made up of 13 amino acids. Trimming left V 3 bases short and J 1 base short, with 9 bases between. CDR3 amino acids: CSARTGFNYGYTF. The CDR3 DNA follows: TGCAGTGCTAGGACAGGTTTTAACTATGGCTACACCTTC.

The table lists this clonotype with many counts. The chain's CDR3 is CASSQFTDTQYF. The CDR3 coding sequence is TGTGCCAGCAGCCAATTCACAGATACGCAGTATTTT. The V and J genes are TRBV3-1 and TRBJ2-3; unclear D gene. CDR3 size: 12 residues. Looked up from germline, CDR1 is LGHDT and CDR2 is YNNKEL (reference sequence). V lost 2 bases and J 2 bases, leaving 2 bases between the germline ends.